This T cell receptor (beta chain) was profiled in a study of T cell changes during pregnancy in multiple sclerosis (dated by TCRdb to the late 2010s). Regarding the complete study: Changes in the T cell repertoire over the course of pregnancy were examined in this study in women with multiple sclerosis.

V is cut back by 0 bases and J by 10 bases, with 10 bases in the junction unmatched. The germline V gene specifies SGHDT as CDR1 and YYEEEE as CDR2. From its cysteine to its phenylalanine, the CDR3 spans 16 amino acids. Only the CDR3 portion is preserved as DNA: 48 bases, with reading frame beginning at the first base. Comment on this clone: Its antigen is still unknown. The sample holds no much larger clone one base away, and base qualities are not on file.

The receptor library was made with the immunoSEQ multiplex PCR assay. TCRdb re-hosts the immuneACCESS table, in-frame sequences only. Its copies lack some clones; in the studies checked, an unresolved V gene accounts for under half of them, and the cause for the rest is not known. This sample has 85,000 to 90,000 clones in its table, and 94% of those were observed once. Of the sample, over 1.5% is held by the ten largest clones. The TCR sequence derives from a female donor in good health, enrolled as a control in a pregnancy study. Material: peripheral blood, obtained after pregnancy. The sequence is built from TRBV5-6 and TRBJ2-1; a stretch of 10 junction bases matches TRBD2. The bases read TGTGCCAGCAGCTTGGCTGAAGCGGGAGGGCCGGGGGAGCAGTTCTTC. Its protein product is CASSLAEAGGPGEQFF.